Presented here are 14 T cell receptor beta chains from one specimen sequenced in a study of control samples from healthy donors and cancer patients. The assay was immunoSEQ multiplex PCR, and TCRdb's table has in-frame clones only and misses some. This sample has 190,000 or so clones, with 90% to 95% found just once. The sample was blood. The receptors originated from a man younger than 35 in good health.

The chain carries TRBV5-1 and TRBJ1-2, with D maybe TRBD1 (6 bases). This CDR3 has 14 amino acids. V shed 5 bases and J shed 6 bases, with 17 bases lying between them. Looked up from germline, CDR1 is SGHRS and CDR2 is YFSETQ. In DNA, the CDR3 is TGCGCCAGCAGGGGGGCCCCAGGGGTGGATGGCTACACCTTC. It translates to CASRGAPGVDGYTF.

V is TRBV19 and J is TRBJ2-4; 8 positions agree with TRBD1. Trimming cost V 9 bases and J 4 bases; bases outside gene matches: 5. The germline CDR1 and CDR2 sequences are LNHDA and SQIVND (reference sequence). CDR3 size: 13 residues. CDR3 region: CASSRQGKNIQYF. Here the CDR3 DNA reads TGTGCCAGCAGCAGACAGGGGAAAAACATTCAGTACTTC.

The chain has TRBV5-4 and TRBJ2-7; perhaps D is TRBD1 or TRBD2 (5 bases each). This CDR3 has 16 residues. The ends were cut back, 0 bases at V and 3 bases at J, with 16 bases in the middle. Germline V gene data show CDR1 as SGHNT and CDR2 as YYREEE (reference sequence). CDR3 loop: CASSLGGMLGDYEQYF. As DNA, the CDR3 is TGTGCCAGCAGCTTGGGGGGGATGCTGGGGGACTACGAGCAGTACTTC.

This clone appeared a single time. The rearrangement links TRBV7-9 to TRBJ2-1; 9 bases fit TRBD1. Per germline, CDR1 SEHNR and CDR2 FQNEAQ (reference sequence). The CDR3 runs 14 residues. Unmatched junction bases numbered 2, after V lost 4 bases and J lost 4 bases. This chain's CDR3 is CASSSDRGYNEQFF. CDR3 coding DNA: TGTGCCAGCAGCTCGGACAGGGGATACAATGAGCAGTTCTTC.

This clone was detected only once. The CDR3 protein is CASSEWGQGTEAFF. The CDR3 nucleotides are TGTGCCAGCAGTGAATGGGGGCAGGGCACTGAAGCTTTCTTT. This sequence joins TRBV6-1 and TRBJ1-1, with D possibly being TRBD1 (6 bases). The CDR3 covers 14 residues. V lost 2 bases to trimming and J lost 4 bases, with 11 bases between them. In germline, CDR1 is MNHNS, CDR2 SASEGT.

This sequence joins TRBV5-4 and TRBJ2-7; the D call may be TRBD1 or TRBD2 (5 bases each). V lost 1 base and J 5 bases, leaving 19 bases between the germline ends. This CDR3 has 16 amino acids. CDR1 SGHNT and CDR2 YYREEE come from the germline V gene (reference sequence). The CDR3 is CASSLSGARAFDEQYF. In DNA, the CDR3 is TGTGCCAGCAGCTTGTCCGGGGCGAGGGCCTTCGACGAGCAGTACTTC.

V gene TRBV6-5 combines with J gene TRBJ1-5; no firm D call. Germline values: CDR1 MNHEY, CDR2 SVGAGI. Trimming removed 3 bases from V and 4 bases from J, with 7 bases in between. The CDR3 is 13 amino acids. The CDR3 is CASSYAGNQPQHF. The CDR3 DNA sequence: TGTGCCAGCAGTTATGCGGGGAATCAGCCCCAGCATTTT.

The chain links TRBV5-1 to TRBJ1-2, with D maybe TRBD1 (5 bases). CDR1 is SGHRS and CDR2 is YFSETQ in the germline V gene. Trimming cost V 7 bases and J 3 bases, with 22 bases left between them. CDR3 length: 16 residues. The CDR3 region is CASLLGPSQGDYGYTF. The CDR3 nucleotides read TGCGCCAGCCTTCTTGGGCCTTCCCAAGGGGACTATGGCTACACCTTC.

In DNA form, the CDR3 reads TGTGCCACCGCCCGGATGGGGGAGACCCAGTACTTC. Residues: CATARMGETQYF. The V call is TRBV24-1, the J call TRBJ2-5; D uncertain. The CDR3 runs to 12 residues. Germline CDR1 reads KGHDR; CDR2 reads SFDVKD. V lost 9 bases and J 5 bases, leaving 12 bases between the germline ends.

CDR3 protein: CASSLWGPGDTEAFF. The CDR3 nucleotides read TGTGCCAGCAGCTTGTGGGGACCGGGGGACACTGAAGCTTTCTTT. The rearrangement uses TRBV5-6 and TRBJ1-1, with D perhaps matching TRBD1 (5 bases). Trimming pared 1 base from V and 3 bases from J, leaving 13 bases between. The CDR3 sequence is 15 residues long. The V gene's germline CDR1 is SGHDT and CDR2 YYEEEE.

The chain combines TRBV2 with TRBJ1-2, with unresolved D. This CDR3 contains 13 residues. The germline V gene encodes CDR1 SNHLY and CDR2 FYNNEI. Trimming took 7 bases from V and 5 from J, leaving 14 bases between them. In nucleotides, the CDR3 is TGTGCCAGCAAACCCTCCGTGGGGTATGGCTACACCTTC. This sequence encodes CASKPSVGYGYTF.

The chain employs TRBV18 and TRBJ1-1; D perhaps matches TRBD1 (5 bases). The CDR3 totals 15 residues. CDR1 and CDR2 (germline): KGHSH, LQKENI. The V gene lost 3 bases and the J gene lost 4 bases, with 15 bases spanning the gap. In DNA, the CDR3 is TGTGCCAGCTCACCCACCGGGGGAGAGGGCACTGAAGCTTTCTTT. It specifies CASSPTGGEGTEAFF. The variable domain in full, completed from reference TRBV18 and TRBJ1-1, reads NAGVMQNPRHLVRRRGQEARLRCSPMKGHSHVYWYRQLPEEGLKFMVYLQKENIIDESGMPKERFSAEFPKEGPSILRIQQVVRGDSAAYFCASSPTGGEGTEAFFGQGTRLTVV.

CDR3 nucleotides: TGTGCCTGGAGTGTACGCGCAGGGAAGGGTAATCAGCCCCAGCATTTT. This sequence encodes CAWSVRAGKGNQPQHF. V usage is TRBV30 and J usage is TRBJ1-5, with a tentative D call TRBD1 (5 bases). The CDR3 consists of 16 residues. V lost 0 bases to trimming and J lost 4 bases, with 16 bases between them. Germline lookup yields CDR1 GTSNPN and CDR2 SVGIG (reference sequence). The full variable domain, in which reference TRBV30 and TRBJ1-5 provide the parts outside the CDR3, is SQTIHQWPATLVQPVGSPLSLECTVEGTSNPNLYWYRQAAGRGLQLLFYSVGIGQISSEVPQNLSASRPQDRQFILSSKKLLLSDSGFYLCAWSVRAGKGNQPQHFGDGTRLSIL.

The chain joins TRBV24-1 to TRBJ2-2; D is perhaps TRBD2 (6 bases). V lost 1 base and J 8 bases, leaving 13 bases between the germline ends. From germline, CDR1 is KGHDR and CDR2 SFDVKD. The CDR3 runs 15 residues. CDR3 sequence (DNA): TGTGCCACCAGTGATTTTGGGGGGAGTACGGGGGAGCTGTTTTTT. It encodes CATSDFGGSTGELFF.